This T cell receptor (beta chain) is drawn from a study of blood T cell repertoires in COVID-19. This CDR3 spans 12 amino acids. Germline assignment: CDR1 SGDLS and CDR2 YYNGEE. The V and J ends lost 3 bases and 3 bases respectively, with 6 bases between them. Profiled with immunoSEQ multiplex PCR; TCRdb holds only in-frame clones, not every one. The sample lists 100,000 to 150,000 clones; around 82% were seen once. The source material was peripheral blood. This receptor was identified in a man younger than 45 with COVID-19, enrolled during active disease. The chain links TRBV9 to TRBJ1-1, with D possibly matching TRBD1 (5 bases). The CDR3 DNA sequence: TGTGCCAGCAGCGCGACAGACACTGAAGCTTTCTTT. This translates into CASSATDTEAFF.